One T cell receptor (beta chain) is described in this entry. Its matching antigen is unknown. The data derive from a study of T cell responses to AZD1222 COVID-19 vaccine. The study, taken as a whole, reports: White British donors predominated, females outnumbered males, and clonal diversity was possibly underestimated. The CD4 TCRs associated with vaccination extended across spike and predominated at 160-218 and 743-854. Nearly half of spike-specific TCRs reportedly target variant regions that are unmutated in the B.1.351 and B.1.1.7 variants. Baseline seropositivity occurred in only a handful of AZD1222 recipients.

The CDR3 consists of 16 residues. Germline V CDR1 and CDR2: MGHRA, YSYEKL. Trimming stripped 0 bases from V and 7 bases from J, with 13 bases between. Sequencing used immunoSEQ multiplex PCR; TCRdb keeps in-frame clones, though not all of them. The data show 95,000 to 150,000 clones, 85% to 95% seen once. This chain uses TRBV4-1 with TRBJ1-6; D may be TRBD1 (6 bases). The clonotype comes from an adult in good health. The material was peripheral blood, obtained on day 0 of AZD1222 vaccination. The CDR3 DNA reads TGCGCCAGCAGCCAAGATATTGCAGGGGCAAATTCACCCCTCCACTTT. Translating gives CASSQDIAGANSPLHF.